Listed here are 18 T cell receptor beta chains from one sample, sequenced in a study of OX40 agonist ivuxolimab in advanced cancers. Data came from immunoSEQ multiplex PCR; TCRdb stores just in-frame clones and leaves some out. The data hold 76,000 or so clones, with over 75% observed a single time. This specimen was CD4+ or CD8+ T cells sorted from blood, taken in a trial of the OX40 agonist ivuxolimab. These receptors were collected from an adult with an advanced solid tumor such as melanoma, head and neck, liver or kidney cancer.

This clone was found once. The rearrangement links TRBV7-8 to TRBJ2-3; D might be TRBD2 (6 bases). From germline, CDR1 is SGHVS and CDR2 FQNEAQ. The CDR3 spans 15 residues. The ends were cut back, 5 bases at V and 2 bases at J, with 14 bases in the middle. CDR3 nucleotides: TGTGCCAGCAGCCCTGGACTAATCCCCACAGATACGCAGTATTTT. It is translated as CASSPGLIPTDTQYF.

The CDR3 spells CASIIGTSRSYEQYF. In DNA form, the CDR3 reads TGTGCCAGCATTATCGGGACGTCCCGCTCCTACGAGCAGTACTTC. The chain is built from TRBV2 and TRBJ2-7; either TRBD1 or TRBD2 may supply D (5 bases each). Germline CDR1 SNHLY, CDR2 FYNNEI. V was trimmed by 7 bases and J by 0 bases, leaving 16 bases between them. The CDR3 extends over 15 amino acids.

This clone was seen a single time. This chain uses TRBV27 with TRBJ1-5; 8 bases are shared with TRBD1. The CDR3 runs 13 residues. The V segment lost 4 bases and the J segment 4 bases; nucleotides outside the gene matches: 0. CDR1 is MNHEY and CDR2 is SMNVEV in the germline V gene (reference sequence). CDR3 bases: TGTGCCAGCAGTTGGACAGGGAATCAGCCCCAGCATTTT. It encodes CASSWTGNQPQHF.

The V and J genes are TRBV2 and TRBJ1-2; 11 positions agree with TRBD1. The germline V gene encodes CDR1 SNHLY and CDR2 FYNNEI. The J segment lost 9 bases and the V segment lost 6 bases, leaving 9 bases of the junction unmatched. The CDR3 length is 14 residues. The CDR3 here is CASRTGTGGFSYTF. DNA of the CDR3: TGTGCCAGCAGAACCGGGACAGGGGGTTTTAGCTACACCTTC. The whole variable domain, remainder taken from reference TRBV2 and TRBJ1-2, is EPEVTQTPSHQVTQMGQEVILRCVPISNHLYFYWYRQILGQKVEFLVSFYNNEISEKSEIFDDQFSVERPDGSNFTLKIRSTKLEDSAMYFCASRTGTGGFSYTFGSGTRLTVV.

The chain recombines TRBV7-3 with TRBJ1-2; 9 nucleotides align to TRBD1. This CDR3 is 17 amino acids long. CDR1 is SGHTA, CDR2 FQGTGA, per germline. With V trimmed by 5 bases and J by 3 bases, 13 bases remained unmatched. CDR3 DNA: TGTGCCAGCAGCAGGGGTGGTACAGGGGGCGCTGACTATGGCTACACCTTC. Its translation: CASSRGGTGGADYGYTF.

The genes are TRBV6-5 and TRBJ2-7; no reliable D call. Per the germline V gene, CDR1 is MNHEY and CDR2 is SVGAGI. CDR3 length: 11 amino acids. V was clipped by 7 bases and J by 3 bases, with 7 bases between them. The CDR3: CASTDGYEQYF. The DNA for the CDR3 is TGTGCCAGCACTGATGGCTACGAGCAGTACTTC.

This chain joins TRBV19 and TRBJ1-6; possibly TRBD1 for D (6 bases). This CDR3 contains 15 residues. V lost 0 bases and J 7 bases, leaving 10 bases between the germline ends. Per the germline V gene, CDR1 is LNHDA and CDR2 is SQIVND (reference sequence). This chain's CDR3 is CASSIEGTQNSPLHF. In nucleotides, the CDR3 is TGTGCCAGTAGTATAGAGGGGACACAGAATTCACCCCTCCACTTT.

The V and J genes are TRBV6-5 and TRBJ1-1; perhaps TRBD1 as D (5 bases). V shed 2 bases and J shed 5 bases, with 12 bases lying between them. CDR1 and CDR2 (germline): MNHEY, SVGAGI. There are 14 residues in the CDR3. This CDR3 reads CASSYAAGSTEAFF. The DNA for the CDR3 is TGTGCCAGCAGTTACGCGGCAGGGTCTACTGAAGCTTTCTTT.

The chain employs TRBV7-8 and TRBJ2-7; possible D gene TRBD1, 6 bases. V lost 6 bases, J lost 0 bases, and 15 bases lay in between. The germline V gene has CDR1 SGHVS and CDR2 FQNEAQ. This CDR3 contains 15 residues. In nucleotides, the CDR3 is TGTGCCAGCAGAAAAGAACAGGACAGCTCCTACGAGCAGTACTTC. It is translated as CASRKEQDSSYEQYF.

The rearrangement links TRBV7-2 to TRBJ2-7, with D unclear. The CDR3 runs 12 residues. The germline CDR1 and CDR2 sequences are SGHTA and FQGNSA. Deletions cut 5 bases from V and 4 bases from J, with 9 bases between. Here the CDR3 DNA reads TGTGCCAGCAGCCCTCGTGGGTACGAGCAGTACTTC. This translates into CASSPRGYEQYF.

The chain employs TRBV2 and TRBJ2-1; no reliable D call. V shed 2 bases and J shed 1 base, with 12 bases lying between them. There are 16 residues in the CDR3. Germline assignment: CDR1 SNHLY and CDR2 FYNNEI. CDR3 residues: CASSENGPSSYNEQFF. CDR3 nucleotides: TGTGCCAGCAGTGAAAACGGGCCTTCGTCCTACAATGAGCAGTTCTTC.

The chain carries TRBV6-5 and TRBJ2-1; TRBD2 agrees at 9 bases. The CDR3 is 15 residues long. Germline V CDR1 and CDR2: MNHEY, SVGAGI. The junction had 8 bases not matched to a gene; V was cut back by 2 bases and J by 9 bases. CDR3 coding DNA: TGTGCCAGCAGTTACGTGGGCGGGGGGGCCCGTGAGCAGTTCTTC. Amino acid sequence: CASSYVGGGAREQFF.

The J gene is TRBJ2-3, the V gene TRBV5-1; possibly TRBD2 for D (6 bases). This CDR3 region has 14 residues. Trimming cost V 5 bases and J 6 bases, with 16 bases left between them. CDR1 and CDR2 from the germline V gene are SGHRS and YFSETQ. The DNA for the CDR3 is TGCGCCAGCAGTTGGAGGGGACCCGAGGATACGCAGTATTTT. Translation gives CASSWRGPEDTQYF.

This clone was counted between two and nine times. The chain uses TRBV6-1 and TRBJ2-5, with D uncertain. CDR1 and CDR2 from the germline V gene are MNHNS and SASEGT. V was trimmed by 0 bases and J by 4 bases, leaving 9 bases between them. The CDR3 totals 14 residues. The CDR3 spells CASSEALAGETQYF. For the CDR3, the DNA is TGTGCCAGCAGTGAAGCGTTGGCAGGAGAGACCCAGTACTTC.

The chain carries TRBV29-1 and TRBJ2-1; 7 positions agree with TRBD1. CDR1 and CDR2 from the germline V gene are SQVTM and ANQGSEA. J was trimmed by 6 bases and V by 5 bases; bases with no gene match: 10. This CDR3 comprises 14 residues. CDR3 region: CSVRRGDSSNEQFF. CDR3 bases: TGCAGCGTTCGGAGAGGGGACAGCTCCAATGAGCAGTTCTTC.

The J gene is TRBJ1-4, the V gene TRBV25-1; unclear D gene. The V gene lost 2 bases and the J gene lost 3 bases, with 10 bases spanning the gap. The length of the CDR3 is 15 residues. Germline V gene data show CDR1 as MGHDK and CDR2 as SYGVNS. CDR3 coding DNA: TGTGCCAGCAGTGAAGGAGTGAATCCTAATGAAAAACTGTTTTTT. It encodes CASSEGVNPNEKLFF.

This clone came up a few times. J is TRBJ1-2 and V is TRBV7-9, with unresolved D. V was shortened by 2 bases and J by 6 bases, with 10 bases between the two germline ends. The length of the CDR3 is 13 residues. CDR1 is SEHNR, CDR2 FQNEAQ, per germline (reference sequence). Here the CDR3 reads CASSLWGQDGYTF. The CDR3 DNA follows: TGTGCCAGCAGCTTATGGGGTCAGGATGGCTACACCTTC.

The CDR3 sequence: CASSGGTGAQETQYF. In nucleotides, the CDR3 is TGCGCCAGCAGCGGCGGGACAGGAGCCCAAGAGACCCAGTACTTC. This chain uses TRBV5-1 with TRBJ2-5; 8 nucleotides line up with TRBD1. J lost 1 base, V lost 4 bases, and 6 bases had no gene match. The CDR3 has 15 residues. Germline CDR1 SGHRS, CDR2 YFSETQ.